The clone carrying this TCR beta chain was seen a few times. V was shortened by 5 bases and J by 7 bases, with 11 bases between the two germline ends. The germline gives CDR1 SQVTM, CDR2 ANQGSEA. The CDR3 covers 11 residues. The sample comes from a study of read filtering for tumor transcriptome and immune sequencing. This library used roughly 400 ng RNA and molecular barcoded adaptors spanning alpha/delta and beta/gamma chains. TCRdb itself ran the reads through MiXCR, one entry per CDR3 protein. The sample yields tens of thousands of distinct CDR3 sequences, approximately 20% seen once. This clonotype was obtained from a donor over 35 with multiple myeloma. The sequenced sample consisted of a population of CD138-negative cells sorted from bone marrow. V and J are TRBV29-1 and TRBJ2-5, with D possibly matching TRBD2 (6 bases). The CDR3 DNA sequence: TGCAGCGTTTACCGGGGAGGGACCCAGTACTTC. It codes for CSVYRGGTQYF.